This TCR beta chain is from a study of T cell changes during pregnancy in multiple sclerosis. Using immunoSEQ multiplex PCR, the repertoire was profiled, and TCRdb retains in-frame clones only, with some absent. Counted here are tens of thousands of clones, just over 90% occurring once; the ten biggest clones make up about 0.45%. The receptor was isolated from a female donor with multiple sclerosis, enrolled in a pregnancy study. The sequences come from CD4+ T cells from peripheral blood mononuclear cells, collected before pregnancy.

The CDR3 bases are TGTGCCAGCAGACCTCTAGCGGGAGGATCGGATACGCAGTATTTT. Translating gives CASRPLAGGSDTQYF. The chain has TRBV2 and TRBJ2-3, with TRBD2 matching over 11 bases. The CDR3 runs 15 residues. The junction had 8 bases not matched to a gene; V was cut back by 6 bases and J by 6 bases. From germline, CDR1 is SNHLY and CDR2 FYNNEI.